The sequence of this T cell receptor beta chain was determined in a study of blood T cell repertoires in COVID-19. Study information: T cells, B-cell-depleted T cells, or PBMCs provided the cDNA or gDNA that served as material.

The CDR3 totals 17 residues. Germline CDR1 SGHDN, CDR2 FVKESK. V gave up 4 bases and J gave up 4 bases; unmatched junction bases: 7. Original analysis: Estimation of nucleated cell counts relied on the amplification of reference gene primers. This table comes from immunoSEQ multiplex PCR, and its TCRdb copy is limited to in-frame clones, with some not included. The V and J calls and clone size are taken from that table; D and trimming were inferred from the DNA. The sample lists 250,000 to 300,000 clones, under 90% occurring once. The V gene is TRBV14, the J gene TRBJ2-1; 13 positions agree with TRBD2. Input material: peripheral blood. The TCR originated in a woman aged 55-69 years with active or convalescent COVID-19. The CDR3 coding sequence is TGTGCCAGCAGCCGTTACCCACTAGCGGGGGGGTACAATGAGCAGTTCTTC. It translates to CASSRYPLAGGYNEQFF.